The present T cell receptor beta chain was sequenced within a study of CD8+CD57+ T cells in acquired aplastic anemia. Study background: Mean yield of DNA from sorted CD4+ and CD8+ cells was approximately 3 ug. Study-level points and caveats: CD8+ Simpson's diversity did not differ significantly between patients and controls. Approximately 30 CD8+ CDR3 sequences were shared between patients and controls.

This clonotype was counted ten times or more. Antigen unknown. The patients chosen for sequencing had shown expansion of CD8+CD57+ cells (detected by flow cytometry). TCR beta VDJ and CDR3 profiles were obtained from a genomic DNA template. TCRdb itself ran the reads through MiXCR, one entry per CDR3 protein. Of about 470,000 distinct CDR3 sequences listed, under 40% were seen once; the top ten hold 0.75% to 0.95%. CDR1 SGHRS and CDR2 YFSETQ come from the germline V gene. V gave up 0 bases and J gave up 1 base, with 4 bases separating them. The CDR3 length is 13 residues. The specimen was sorted CD4+, CD8+, or CD8+CD57+ T cells (not recorded which) from PBMCs. The chain has TRBV5-1 and TRBJ1-2; D is unclear. The receptor was derived from a human donor with aplastic anemia. The DNA of the CDR3 is TGCGCCAGCAGCTTGGAAGATAACTATGGCTACACCTTC. It codes for CASSLEDNYGYTF.